The rows below give T cell receptor beta chains drawn from one sample of a study of T cell repertoires in cytomegalovirus infection. TCRdb reanalysed the reads using MiXCR and keeps one entry per CDR3 protein. Of approximately 180,000 distinct CDR3 sequences listed, 9.5% are singletons. Sequencing was performed on PBMCs. All receptors come from a human donor in good health (CMV status not recorded). Some clones in this sample may be carry-over from other donors' samples. Each CDR3 is given with its conserved first and last residue. A D gene is named only where the DNA matches it firmly. Clone size, where shown, is once, few, many, or a class for clones that have expanded.

TRBJ1-5,TRBV14,-,-,TGTGCCAGCAGCCAAGGCGGCCTGCCCCAGCATTTT,CASSQGGLPQHF
TRBJ1-2,TRBV12-3/TRBV12-4,TRBD1,many,TGTGCCAGCAGTCCTCACCAGGGGGCCAACTATGGCTACACCTTC,CASSPHQGANYGYTF
TRBJ1-1,TRBV18,-,many,TGTGCCAGCTCACAATCAACCGGGACACAGAACACTGAAGCTTTCTTT,CASSQSTGTQNTEAFF
TRBJ1-3,TRBV6-1,-,-,TGTGCCAGCAGTTCGCCGGTCTCTGGAAACACCATATATTTT,CASSSPVSGNTIYF
TRBJ2-7,TRBV28,TRBD1,many,TGTGCCAGCAGTCCGACAGGGGGCCTATGGACCGACCACGAGCAGTACTTC,CASSPTGGLWTDHEQYF
TRBJ2-7,TRBV7-3,-,few,TGTGCCAGCAGCATAGCGTGGAACTACGAGCAGTACTTC,CASSIAWNYEQYF
TRBJ2-3,TRBV28,-,-,TGTGCCACCCTCGGGGCGTCGCGGGGCACAGATACGCAGTATTTT,CATLGASRGTDTQYF
TRBJ1-2,TRBV7-2,TRBD1,many,TGTGCCAGCAGCCCCGGGACAGAACCTCTCTATGGCTACACCTTC,CASSPGTEPLYGYTF
TRBJ2-1,TRBV7-8,-,-,TGTGCCAGCAGCTTTGGTCGGTTGAATGAGCAGTTCTTC,CASSFGRLNEQFF
TRBJ2-5,TRBV7-8,TRBD2,many,TGTGCCAGCAGCTTAGGGTGGACTAGCGGGACCTTAGCAGAGACCCAGTACTTC,CASSLGWTSGTLAETQYF
TRBJ1-1,TRBV4-3,-,many,TGCGCCAGCAGCCAAGAGGAGGGCCCCTACACTGAAGCTTTCTTT,CASSQEEGPYTEAFF
TRBJ1-2,TRBV11-2,TRBD1,-,TGTGCCAGCAGCTCCCGGGGACAGGGGTATGGCTACACCTTC,CASSSRGQGYGYTF
TRBJ2-5,TRBV5-1,-,few,TGCGCCAGCAGCCTGACGGCCGAGGACTCACAAGAGACCCAGTACTTC,CASSLTAEDSQETQYF
TRBJ1-1,TRBV11-2,-,many,TGTGCCAGCACCTGGGGGCCAGGTATCGGTGGAAGGGCTGAAGCTTTCTTT,CASTWGPGIGGRAEAFF
TRBJ2-5,TRBV7-2,TRBD2,medium-sized,TGTGCCAGCAGCATTAGCGGGGGGGCACTGGAGACCCAGTACTTC,CASSISGGALETQYF
TRBJ2-3,TRBV7-9,-,many,TGTGCCAGCAGTGAGCAAAATACGCAGTATTTT,CASSEQNTQYF
TRBJ1-5,TRBV28,-,many,TGTGCCAGCAGTCCACAGGGAAGCGGGCAGCCCCAGCATTTT,CASSPQGSGQPQHF
TRBJ2-1,TRBV12-3/TRBV12-4,-,many,TGTGCCAGCACCGCAGGGCAGGGCGGGTCCTACAATGAGCAGTTCTTC,CASTAGQGGSYNEQFF
TRBJ2-3,TRBV7-2,TRBD2,many,TGTGCCAGCAGCCATCGAACAGCGGGAGGGACTAGCACAGATACGCAGTATTTT,CASSHRTAGGTSTDTQYF
TRBJ2-6,TRBV28,-,-,TGTGCCAGCAGTATGACAGTGTCTGGGGCCAACGTCCTGACTTTC,CASSMTVSGANVLTF
TRBJ1-3,TRBV7-6,-,many,TGTGCCAGCAGCGGTCTGGGATACTCTGGAAACACCATATATTTT,CASSGLGYSGNTIYF
TRBJ2-7,TRBV20-1,-,many,TGCAGTGCTAGAGATGACGGGGGCAGGCATCCCTACGAGCAGTACTTC,CSARDDGGRHPYEQYF
TRBJ2-3,TRBV18,-,few,TGTGCCAGCTCACCACCGAGAAGGACAGATACGCAGTATTTT,CASSPPRRTDTQYF
TRBJ1-1,TRBV6-5,-,-,TGTGCCAGCAGTCTGATACAGAACACTGAAGCTTTCTTT,CASSLIQNTEAFF
TRBJ2-5,TRBV20-1,TRBD1,-,TGCAGTGCTAGGATATGGGACAGGAAAGAGACCCAGTACTTC,CSARIWDRKETQYF
TRBJ1-1,TRBV6-2/TRBV6-3,-,many,TGTGCCAGCAGTCGCCGGGCGGACAGTAACACTGAAGCTTTCTTT,CASSRRADSNTEAFF
TRBJ2-7,TRBV19,-,many,TGTGCCAGTAAAACACGGGGATACTCCTACGAGCAGTACTTC,CASKTRGYSYEQYF